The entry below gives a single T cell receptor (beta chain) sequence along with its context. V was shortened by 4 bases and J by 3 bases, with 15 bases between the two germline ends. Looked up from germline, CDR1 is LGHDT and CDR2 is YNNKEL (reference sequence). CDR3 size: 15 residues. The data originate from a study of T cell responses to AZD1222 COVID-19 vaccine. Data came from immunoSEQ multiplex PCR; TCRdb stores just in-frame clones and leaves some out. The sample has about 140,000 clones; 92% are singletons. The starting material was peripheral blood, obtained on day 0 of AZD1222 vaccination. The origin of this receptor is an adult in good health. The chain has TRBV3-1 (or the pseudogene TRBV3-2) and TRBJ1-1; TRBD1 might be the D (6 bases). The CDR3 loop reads CASSPLQGRDTEAFF. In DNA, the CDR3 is TGTGCCAGCAGCCCCCTACAGGGAAGAGACACTGAAGCTTTCTTT.